A single sample is the source of the 29 T cell receptor beta chains below, sequenced in a study of OX40 agonist ivuxolimab in advanced cancers. Measured with immunoSEQ multiplex PCR; TCRdb has only the in-frame clones, and not every one. The sample includes some 74,000 clones, roughly 86% of them seen just once. The material was CD4+ or CD8+ T cells sorted from blood, obtained in a trial of the OX40 agonist ivuxolimab. Every receptor here comes from an adult with an advanced solid tumor such as melanoma, head and neck, liver or kidney cancer.

This clone has only one observation. This chain connects TRBV4-1 to TRBJ1-1; D is perhaps TRBD1 (6 bases). Germline V CDR1 and CDR2: MGHRA, YSYEKL. The CDR3 is 14 amino acids. V was clipped by 6 bases and J by 6 bases, with 17 bases between them. The CDR3 DNA reads TGCGCCAGCAGGGAGACAGGTAGGACTTCTGAAGCTTTCTTT. It translates to CASRETGRTSEAFF.

This sequence joins TRBV29-1 and TRBJ2-3; 7 positions match TRBD2. The CDR3 spans 12 residues. In germline, CDR1 is SQVTM, CDR2 ANQGSEA. The V segment lost 5 bases and the J segment 2 bases; nucleotides outside the gene matches: 1. The CDR3 DNA is TGCAGCGTTACTAGCGCCACAGATACGCAGTATTTT. Translating it yields CSVTSATDTQYF.

J is TRBJ1-5 and V is TRBV6-5; D unclear. V lost 6 bases to trimming and J lost 5 bases, with 11 bases between them. There are 13 residues in the CDR3. CDR1 and CDR2 (germline): MNHEY, SVGAGI. CDR3 loop: CASSPSGDQPQHF. The CDR3 coding sequence is TGTGCCAGCAGCCCCTCTGGGGATCAGCCCCAGCATTTT.

This clone was detected once. The CDR3 sequence is CASSEGMGSTEAFF. The CDR3 nucleotides are TGTGCCAGCAGTGAAGGAATGGGGAGCACTGAAGCTTTCTTT. The rearrangement links TRBV6-1 to TRBJ1-1; D remains unclear. Trimming took 1 base from V and 4 from J, leaving 10 bases between them. The CDR3 covers 14 residues. Germline lookup yields CDR1 MNHNS and CDR2 SASEGT.

The chain has TRBV7-6 and TRBJ2-5; maybe TRBD2 (6 bases). The germline V gene has CDR1 SGHVS and CDR2 FNYEAQ. The CDR3 has 16 residues. Trimming shortened V by 1 base and J by 2 bases, and 14 bases separated the two germline ends. The CDR3 nucleotides read TGTGCCAGCAGCTTAGGTGCATCGACTAGACAAGAGACCCAGTACTTC. It specifies CASSLGASTRQETQYF.

The gene calls are TRBV2 and TRBJ2-5; D is unresolved. This CDR3 has 12 amino acids. Germline assignment: CDR1 SNHLY and CDR2 FYNNEI. Trimming shortened V by 6 bases and J by 4 bases, and 9 bases separated the two germline ends. The CDR3 region is CASRVAGETQYF. The DNA of the CDR3 is TGTGCCAGCAGAGTGGCAGGAGAGACCCAGTACTTC.

The chain links TRBV19 to TRBJ2-4; perhaps TRBD1 as D (6 bases). V gave up 0 bases and J gave up 6 bases, with 21 bases separating them. The germline V gene has CDR1 LNHDA and CDR2 SQIVND (reference sequence). This CDR3 region has 18 residues. The CDR3 sequence is CASSIDLFSGALTNIQYF. CDR3 DNA: TGTGCCAGTAGTATAGATCTTTTCTCAGGGGCTCTGACAAACATTCAGTACTTC.

V usage is TRBV7-2 and J usage is TRBJ2-7; TRBD1 is a possible D gene (5 bases). The CDR3 spans 14 residues. Germline lookup yields CDR1 SGHTA and CDR2 FQGNSA. The ends were cut back, 5 bases at V and 3 bases at J, with 14 bases in the middle. The CDR3 sequence: CASSTSHRIYEQYF. Here the CDR3 DNA reads TGTGCCAGCAGCACCAGCCACAGGATCTACGAGCAGTACTTC.

The gene calls are TRBV29-1 and TRBJ2-5; tentatively, D is TRBD2 (5 bases). The V and J ends lost 7 bases and 5 bases respectively, with 14 bases between them. Looked up from germline, CDR1 is SQVTM and CDR2 is ANQGSEA. The CDR3 is made up of 12 amino acids. This CDR3 reads CSATRRMETQYF. DNA of the CDR3: TGCAGCGCGACGAGGAGGATGGAGACCCAGTACTTC.

J is TRBJ1-2 and V is TRBV4-3; 10 bases map to TRBD1. CDR3 length: 17 residues. The junction had 8 bases not matched to a gene; V was cut back by 0 bases and J by 4 bases. Germline V gene lookup returns CDR1 LGHNA and CDR2 YSLEER. Here the CDR3 DNA reads TGCGCCAGCAGCCAAGATTGGGGGACAGGGGAAGTCTATGGCTACACCTTC. This sequence encodes CASSQDWGTGEVYGYTF.

The chain employs TRBV5-1 and TRBJ2-5, with 10 bases that match TRBD2. The CDR3 has 15 amino acids. CDR1 and CDR2 (germline): SGHRS, YFSETQ. V lost 4 bases to trimming and J lost 3 bases; unmatched junction nucleotides: 6. In DNA, the CDR3 is TGCGCCAGCAGCCGCGCCGGACTAGCGGAAGAGACCCAGTACTTC. It is translated as CASSRAGLAEETQYF.

The chain is built from TRBV4-1 and TRBJ1-1; D remains ambiguous. The CDR3 is 14 residues long. Germline V gene sequence: CDR1 MGHRA, CDR2 YSYEKL. Trimming left V 0 bases short and J 4 bases short, with 9 bases between. The CDR3 loop reads CASSQDQALTEAFF. In DNA, the CDR3 is TGCGCCAGCAGCCAAGATCAAGCCCTCACTGAAGCTTTCTTT.

The rearrangement joins TRBV15 to TRBJ2-3; D is possibly TRBD1 (6 bases). CDR1 is LNHNV, CDR2 YYDKDF, per germline (reference sequence). The CDR3 runs 15 residues. Trimming pared 1 base from V and 8 bases from J, leaving 16 bases between. CDR3: CATSRAQGSFGTQYF. The CDR3 DNA follows: TGTGCCACCAGCAGAGCACAGGGATCCTTCGGTACGCAGTATTTT.

This rearrangement joins TRBV6-5 to TRBJ1-4; 9 nucleotides line up with TRBD1. CDR3 length: 14 residues. With 4 bases clipped from V and 8 bases from J, the junction kept 5 bases outside the gene matches. Germline V gene sequence: CDR1 MNHEY, CDR2 SVGAGI. CDR3 bases: TGTGCCAGCAGTTTGGGACAGGGTGAAGAAAAACTGTTTTTT. It codes for CASSLGQGEEKLFF.

The J gene is TRBJ1-2, the V gene TRBV9; 7 nucleotides align to TRBD1. CDR3 length: 16 residues. The junction had 10 bases not matched to a gene; V was cut back by 0 bases and J by 5 bases. CDR1 and CDR2 (germline): SGDLS, YYNGEE. CDR3 protein: CASSVDPGQASYGYTF. In DNA form, the CDR3 reads TGTGCCAGCAGCGTAGACCCTGGACAGGCTTCTTATGGCTACACCTTC.

The chain employs TRBV6-5 and TRBJ2-5; 8 nucleotides line up with TRBD1. This CDR3 region has 12 residues. CDR1 MNHEY and CDR2 SVGAGI come from the germline V gene. Germline trimming cut 5 bases from V and 4 bases from J; bases unmatched to any gene: 0. CDR3 amino acids: CASSTGGETQYF. CDR3 DNA: TGTGCCAGCAGTACAGGGGGAGAGACCCAGTACTTC.

The V call is TRBV5-1, the J call TRBJ2-7; 10 bases agree with TRBD1. Looked up from germline, CDR1 is SGHRS and CDR2 is YFSETQ. V trimming: 4 bases; J trimming: 3 bases; junction bases outside the gene matches: 7. This CDR3 spans 15 amino acids. The CDR3 coding sequence is TGCGCCAGCAGCGGGGGGACAGGGGAACTCTACGAGCAGTACTTC. Translating gives CASSGGTGELYEQYF.

In regard to this clone: Other DNA sequences of this sample code for an identical CDR3. The chain combines TRBV9 with TRBJ2-3; D is undetermined. CDR1 and CDR2 from the germline V gene are SGDLS and YYNGEE. V was trimmed by 4 bases and J by 4 bases, leaving 10 bases between them. CDR3 size: 13 residues. Written as DNA, the CDR3 is TGTGCCAGCAGCCGGGCGGCTCCAGATACGCAGTATTTT. Translating gives CASSRAAPDTQYF.

This clone appeared a single time. The same CDR3 is also encoded by other DNA sequences in this sample. The rearrangement joins TRBV5-1 to TRBJ2-5; D gene uncertain. The CDR3 has 13 amino acids. Looked up from germline, CDR1 is SGHRS and CDR2 is YFSETQ. Trimming pared 4 bases from V and 1 base from J, leaving 8 bases between. CDR3 in amino acids: CASSPYFQETQYF. Here the CDR3 DNA reads TGCGCCAGCAGCCCATACTTCCAAGAGACCCAGTACTTC.

The V gene is TRBV1, the J gene TRBJ2-5; TRBD2 is the table's D call, not checked against the DNA. TRBV1 is assigned pseudogene status. The CDR3 contains 20 residues. The CDR3 DNA reads TGCACCAGCAGCCAAGATTTCATAGGGGTGGACGGGGGGGAAGTCAAGACCCAGTACTTC. Protein product: CTSSQDFIGVDGGEVKTQYF.

The gene calls are TRBV5-1 and TRBJ1-4; 8 bases fit TRBD1. CDR3 length: 17 amino acids. Germline loops: CDR1 SGHRS, CDR2 YFSETQ. V lost 0 bases to trimming and J lost 3 bases; unmatched junction nucleotides: 7. CDR3 loop: CASSLGQGRLANEKLFF. CDR3 coding DNA: TGCGCCAGCAGCTTGGGACAGGGGAGGTTAGCTAATGAAAAACTGTTTTTT.

The J gene is TRBJ1-2, the V gene TRBV10-3, with D maybe TRBD1 (5 bases). CDR1 ENHRY and CDR2 SYGVKD come from the germline V gene. V lost 0 bases to trimming and J lost 8 bases, with 16 bases between them. The CDR3 covers 15 residues. The CDR3 bases are TGTGCCATCAGTGAGTCCGAAGGGGAGTGGCGGGGCTACACCTTC. Its translation is CAISESEGEWRGYTF.

This chain links TRBV5-1 with TRBJ2-2, with D hard to call. CDR3 length: 13 residues. Trimming removed 3 bases from V and 6 bases from J, with 9 bases in between. Germline values: CDR1 SGHRS, CDR2 YFSETQ. The CDR3 sequence is CASSSDPSGELFF. CDR3 coding DNA: TGCGCCAGCAGCTCGGACCCTTCCGGGGAGCTGTTTTTT.

In its sample, this clone was seen a few times. V is TRBV25-1 and J is TRBJ1-1; 7 bases line up with TRBD1. The length of the CDR3 is 13 residues. V shed 4 bases, J shed 5 bases, and the junction held 4 bases outside the gene matches. Looked up from germline, CDR1 is MGHDK and CDR2 is SYGVNS. CDR3 in DNA: TGTGCCAGCAGTGCTCAGGGGGGGACTGAAGCTTTCTTT. This codes for CASSAQGGTEAFF.

The chain recombines TRBV7-2 with TRBJ2-7; the D is unclear. This CDR3 is 14 amino acids long. The germline V gene encodes CDR1 SGHTA and CDR2 FQGNSA. Trimming left V 4 bases short and J 3 bases short, with 13 bases between. The CDR3 is CASSSMGGNYEQYF. Written as DNA, the CDR3 is TGTGCCAGCAGCTCCATGGGCGGCAACTACGAGCAGTACTTC.

The chain uses TRBV2 and TRBJ2-7; D possibly corresponds to TRBD1 (6 bases). The CDR3 covers 11 residues. Germline CDR1 SNHLY, CDR2 FYNNEI. Trimming removed 7 bases from V and 6 bases from J, with 10 bases in between. This CDR3 reads CASKAGAEQYF. DNA for the CDR3: TGTGCCAGCAAGGCAGGGGCCGAGCAGTACTTC.

The chain recombines TRBV28 with TRBJ1-4; maybe TRBD1 (6 bases). Trimming took 2 bases from V and 4 from J, leaving 14 bases between them. Germline loops: CDR1 MDHEN, CDR2 SYDVKM. The CDR3 covers 16 residues. The CDR3 reads CASSLGGALGNEKLFF. CDR3 nucleotide sequence: TGTGCCAGCAGTTTAGGGGGGGCTTTGGGTAATGAAAAACTGTTTTTT.

The rearrangement links TRBV5-4 to TRBJ2-5; D gene uncertain. Germline CDR1 is SGHNT and CDR2 is YYREEE (reference sequence). Trimming removed 0 bases at V and 2 bases at J, with 8 bases between. CDR3 length: 14 amino acids. The DNA of the CDR3 is TGTGCCAGCAGCTTGGATTCCGGTCAAGAGACCCAGTACTTC. Its translation: CASSLDSGQETQYF.

V is TRBV28 and J is TRBJ1-5; D not certain. Germline V lookup: CDR1 MDHEN, CDR2 SYDVKM. This CDR3 is 12 amino acids long. V lost 4 bases and J lost 8, with 9 bases in between. In DNA form, the CDR3 reads TGTGCCAGCAGTTGGGCAGCAGAGCCCCAGCATTTT. Amino acids: CASSWAAEPQHF.